Below, 18 T cell receptor beta chains from the same sample are listed, as sequenced in a study of vaccination effects on CD4 cells after COVID-19. Ahead of sequencing, the ViraFEST assay grew antigen-specific CD4+ T cells using viral peptide pools. Subsequent to less than twelve days of culture, CD4+ T cells were isolated. A PCR test confirmed that the person had SARS-CoV-2 infection between March and December 2020. For these TCRs, the target antigens are not known. Some clones are missing from TCRdb's copy, which holds only in-frame ones; the method was immunoSEQ multiplex PCR. Among about 26,000 clones, around 78% were seen once, and the ten largest hold around 15%. The sequenced sample was CD4+ T cells from PBMCs cultured with HCoV-NL63 spike peptides, obtained before COVID-19 vaccination. The source is a human donor who had a prior SARS-CoV-2 infection.

This clone was picked up a small number of times. The chain uses TRBV5-8 and TRBJ2-7, with D perhaps matching TRBD2 (5 bases). The V end lost 4 bases, the J end lost 4 bases, and 24 bases lay between the germline ends. Germline CDR1 SGHTS, CDR2 YDEGEE. The CDR3 contains 17 residues. The DNA of the CDR3 is TGTGCCAGCAGCCCTAATGGGTTCACGTTTGGGAGTTACGAGCAGTACTTC. The encoded protein is CASSPNGFTFGSYEQYF. Full variable domain (outside the CDR3, taken from reference TRBV5-8 and TRBJ2-7): EAGVTQSPTHLIKTRGQQATLRCSPISGHTSVYWYQQALGLGLQFLLWYDEGEERNRGNFPPRFSGRQFPNYSSELNVNALELEDSALYLCASSPNGFTFGSYEQYFGPGTRLTVT.

The CDR3 here is CASSLMGISSYEQYF. The CDR3 DNA is TGTGCCAGCAGCTTGATGGGCATTAGCTCCTACGAGCAGTACTTC. J is TRBJ2-7 and V is TRBV7-6; D call uncertain. V lost 3 bases, J lost 0 bases, and 12 bases lay in between. Germline V CDR1 and CDR2: SGHVS, FNYEAQ. CDR3 length: 15 amino acids.

The V gene is TRBV3-1 (or the pseudogene TRBV3-2), the J gene TRBJ1-1, with TRBD1 identical over 9 bases. CDR3 length equals 14 residues. V lost 5 bases, J lost 4 bases, and 5 bases stayed unmatched. Germline values: CDR1 LGHDT, CDR2 YNNKEL (reference sequence). CDR3 loop: CASSTRQGGTEAFF. Written as DNA, the CDR3 is TGTGCCAGCAGCACCCGACAGGGGGGCACTGAAGCTTTCTTT.

The chain is built from TRBV7-2 and TRBJ2-7, with D possibly being TRBD1 (6 bases). The V gene's germline CDR1 is SGHTA and CDR2 FQGNSA. The CDR3 is 15 amino acids. V was cut by 1 base and J by 4 bases, with 14 bases left in between. The CDR3 region has the DNA TGTGCCAGCAGCTTAGAGTCTACAGGGAATTACGAGCAGTACTTC. Its protein product is CASSLESTGNYEQYF.

The chain employs TRBV9 and TRBJ1-3, with TRBD1 identical over 7 bases. Trimming removed 1 base from V and 0 bases from J; junction bases left unmatched: 4. The length of the CDR3 is 16 residues. Germline V gives CDR1 SGDLS, CDR2 YYNGEE. CDR3 sequence reads: CASSVSGTASGNTIYF. The CDR3 region has the DNA TGTGCCAGCAGCGTATCCGGGACAGCCTCTGGAAACACCATATATTTT.

The genes are TRBV11-3 and TRBJ2-2; D unresolved. The CDR3 spans 13 residues. Trimming pared 5 bases from V and 6 bases from J, leaving 10 bases between. Germline loops: CDR1 SGHNT, CDR2 YENEEA. The CDR3 nucleotides read TGTGCCAGCAGCCAGAATGGGGCCGGGGAGCTGTTTTTT. Translated: CASSQNGAGELFF. Based on the CDR3 plus reference TRBV11-3 and TRBJ2-2, the full variable domain is EAGVVQSPRYKIIEKKQPVAFWCNPISGHNTLYWYLQNLGQGPELLIRYENEEAVDDSQLPKDRFSAERLKGVDSTLKIQPAELGDSAVYLCASSQNGAGELFFGEGSRLTVL.

V usage is TRBV4-2 and J usage is TRBJ2-7; D unresolved. The CDR3 spans 14 residues. Germline V gene lookup returns CDR1 LGHNA and CDR2 YNFKEQ. V shed 4 bases and J shed 3 bases, with 13 bases lying between them. The chain's CDR3 is CASSPQSWGYEQYF. The CDR3 nucleotides are TGTGCCAGCAGCCCCCAGTCCTGGGGCTACGAGCAGTACTTC.

The chain uses TRBV19 and TRBJ1-4; D is uncertain. CDR1 is LNHDA and CDR2 is SQIVND in the germline V gene (reference sequence). V was shortened by 2 bases and J by 7 bases, with 14 bases between the two germline ends. The CDR3 length is 15 residues. The CDR3 is CASSITPRKGEKLFF. Here the CDR3 DNA reads TGTGCCAGTAGTATAACCCCGAGGAAGGGTGAAAAACTGTTTTTT.

This chain links TRBV5-6 with TRBJ1-2; tentatively, D is TRBD1 (5 bases). Germline values: CDR1 SGHDT, CDR2 YYEEEE. Trimming stripped 4 bases from V and 4 bases from J, with 14 bases between. The CDR3 loop spans 14 amino acids. The DNA for the CDR3 is TGTGCCAGCAGCGTGCGGGGCCGGTTCTATGGCTACACCTTC. As protein: CASSVRGRFYGYTF.

The genes are TRBV7-9 and TRBJ2-2, with 8 bases that match TRBD2. CDR1 and CDR2 from the germline V gene are SEHNR and FQNEAQ (reference sequence). After removal of 5 bases from V and 3 bases from J, the junction contained 8 bases not matched to a gene. This CDR3 is built from 16 residues. Written as DNA, the CDR3 is TGTGCCAGCAGCCCGATTAGCGGGACGTACACCGGGGAGCTGTTTTTT. Translated, it gives CASSPISGTYTGELFF.

The rearrangement links TRBV14 to TRBJ1-2, with D unresolved. CDR1 is SGHDN, CDR2 FVKESK, per germline. The V end lost 1 base, the J end lost 9 bases, and 12 bases lay between the germline ends. CDR3 length: 13 amino acids. CDR3 in DNA: TGTGCCAGCAGCCAAGCGGGAGCTGAAAGCTACACCTTC. Its translation is CASSQAGAESYTF.

The J gene is TRBJ1-6, the V gene TRBV14; no definite D call. V was pared by 4 bases and J by 4 bases, with 11 bases between. The CDR3 extends over 15 amino acids. The germline CDR1 and CDR2 sequences are SGHDN and FVKESK. CDR3 amino acids: CASSPRHAYNSPLHF. Written as DNA, the CDR3 is TGTGCCAGCAGCCCCAGACATGCATATAATTCACCCCTCCACTTT.

This chain links TRBV11-3 with TRBJ1-1, with no clear D. Trimming removed 8 bases from V and 1 base from J, with 8 bases in between. The CDR3 runs to 12 residues. Germline CDR1 reads SGHNT; CDR2 reads YENEEA. The CDR3 sequence is CASGGENTEAFF. The CDR3 DNA reads TGTGCCAGCGGAGGAGAGAACACTGAAGCTTTCTTT.

CDR3: CASKGTSGADTQYF. The CDR3 nucleotides read TGTGCCAGCAAAGGGACTAGCGGCGCAGATACGCAGTATTTT. The chain links TRBV28 to TRBJ2-3, with 11 bases that match TRBD2. Germline values: CDR1 MDHEN, CDR2 SYDVKM. The CDR3 is 14 residues long. V was pared by 7 bases and J by 4 bases, with 4 bases of the junction left unmatched.

J is TRBJ2-5 and V is TRBV2; 9 nucleotides match TRBD2. Trimming cost V 9 bases and J 5 bases; bases outside gene matches: 13. The CDR3 loop spans 15 amino acids. In germline, CDR1 is SNHLY, CDR2 FYNNEI. The DNA of the CDR3 is TGTGCCAGTGTCGGAGGGCGGGGGGGCCTGGAGACCCAGTACTTC. It translates to CASVGGRGGLETQYF.

The genes are TRBV3-1 (or the pseudogene TRBV3-2) and TRBJ1-4; 11 bases are a match to TRBD1. Germline V gene data show CDR1 as LGHDT and CDR2 as YNNKEL (reference sequence). The CDR3 contains 14 residues. V lost 4 bases, J lost 8 bases, and 3 bases stayed unmatched. The CDR3 region has the DNA TGTGCCAGCAGCCTGGACAGGGGGCGCGAAAAACTGTTTTTT. It codes for CASSLDRGREKLFF.

The rearrangement joins TRBV7-9 to TRBJ2-3; D is unresolved. The CDR3 has 12 residues. V was clipped by 1 base and J by 3 bases, with 2 bases between them. Germline-derived CDR1 and CDR2 are SEHNR and FQNEAQ (reference sequence). The CDR3 DNA reads TGTGCCAGCAGCTTAGAGACAGATACGCAGTATTTT. The encoded protein is CASSLETDTQYF.

The chain couples TRBV7-9 to TRBJ1-3, with D maybe TRBD1 (5 bases). CDR1 and CDR2 from the germline V gene are SEHNR and FQNEAQ (reference sequence). The CDR3 is 17 residues long. With 4 bases removed from V and 6 bases from J, the gap between germline ends came to 22 bases. For the CDR3, the DNA is TGTGCCAGCAGCTCGCGAAAGACAGCAGACGCTACAAACACCATATATTTT. It translates to CASSSRKTADATNTIYF.